Listed below are T cell receptor beta chains from one sample, sequenced in a study of neoadjuvant anti-PD-1 for oral cavity cancer. The table came from immunoSEQ multiplex PCR; TCRdb's copy has only in-frame clones and leaves some out. The sample contains 75,000 or so clones, under 90% of which appear only once. This sample comprised PBMCs, obtained before nivolumab (anti-PD-1) treatment. Receptor source: a person aged 35-79 years with oral cavity squamous cell carcinoma. CDR3s include the opening cysteine and the closing phenylalanine or tryptophan. The order of the fields is V gene, J gene, clone size, D gene, CDR3 DNA, CDR3 protein. The D gene is left open where the match is weak. Not all rows give a size; the values are once, few, many and, for expanded clones, a class.

TRBV19	TRBJ2-5	-	-	TGTGCCAGTAGTATGGCCAGCTATCCGGAGACCCAGTACTTC	CASSMASYPETQYF
TRBV10-1	TRBJ1-1	-	-	TGCGCTAGCAGTGAGGGGACGGGCGGTAACACTGAAGCTTTCTTT	CASSEGTGGNTEAFF
TRBV6-5	TRBJ2-7	-	TRBD1	TGTGCCAGCAGACAGGGGATTAGCTCCTACGAGCAGTACTTC	CASRQGISSYEQYF
TRBV5-1	TRBJ1-3	-	-	TGCGCCAGCAGCTTGGGCAGTCCCTCTGGAAACACCATATATTTT	CASSLGSPSGNTIYF
TRBV5-1	TRBJ2-7	-	TRBD1	TGCGCCAGCAGCTTGGCGGACAGGGGGCGCTACGAGCAGTACTTC	CASSLADRGRYEQYF
TRBV5-4	TRBJ2-4	once	-	TGTGCCAGCAGCTTGGGAGAATCCAAAAACATTCAGTACTTC	CASSLGESKNIQYF
TRBV19	TRBJ1-5	-	-	TGTGCCAGTAGTACCGCCCCCGGGACAAAGTATGGTGAGCCCCAGCATTTT	CASSTAPGTKYGEPQHF
TRBV5-4	TRBJ2-3	-	-	TGTGCCAGCAGCTTGAAGAGGACCTCCACAGATACGCAGTATTTT	CASSLKRTSTDTQYF
TRBV6-6	TRBJ2-5	-	-	TGTGCCAGCAGTTTAGCGGAGGTACTCGAGACCCAGTACTTC	CASSLAEVLETQYF
TRBV5-1	TRBJ2-2	-	-	TGCGCCAGCTCCTCTGGGACGGAGAACACCGGGGAGCTGTTTTTT	CASSSGTENTGELFF
TRBV5-4	TRBJ2-1	-	-	TGTGCCAGCAGTGGGGGCGGCTCCTACAATGAGCAGTTCTTC	CASSGGGSYNEQFF
TRBV11-2	TRBJ2-1	-	TRBD1	TGTGCCAGCAGCATCGACAGGGGTACTTACAATGAGCAGTTCTTC	CASSIDRGTYNEQFF
TRBV19	TRBJ1-2	-	-	TGTGCCAGTAGTTTGGACGTGGGGAAGCTGGGAGGCTATGGCTACACCTTC	CASSLDVGKLGGYGYTF
TRBV15	TRBJ2-7	-	-	TGTGCCACCAGCATGCAGACTAATTACGAGCAGTACTTC	CATSMQTNYEQYF
TRBV5-1	TRBJ2-7	-	TRBD2	TGCGCCAGCAGCAGTAGCGGGTCTAGCTCCTACGAGCAGTACTTC	CASSSSGSSSYEQYF
TRBV11-2	TRBJ1-1	few	-	TGTGCCAGCAGCCGCTTCGACAGTGAAGCTTTCTTT	CASSRFDSEAFF
TRBV5-6	TRBJ2-1	-	TRBD2	TGTGCCAGCAGCTTGATGCTAGCGGGAGTAAATGAGCAGTTCTTC	CASSLMLAGVNEQFF
TRBV19	TRBJ2-1	-	TRBD2	TGTGCCAGTAGTACCCCTCTAGCGGGAGGTAACAATGAGCAGTTCTTC	CASSTPLAGGNNEQFF
TRBV5-6	TRBJ1-5	-	TRBD1	TGTGCCAGCAGCCTCAGGGGGCGGGTAGGTAATCAGCCCCAGCATTTT	CASSLRGRVGNQPQHF
TRBV30	TRBJ1-5	-	-	TGTGCCTGGAGTGGAGGAGGCAATCAGCCCCAGCATTTT	CAWSGGGNQPQHF
TRBV28	TRBJ1-2	-	TRBD1	TGTGCCAGCAGTTTAGAAGGGACAGCTACTAACTATGGCTACACCTTC	CASSLEGTATNYGYTF
TRBV6-1	TRBJ1-5	-	TRBD1	TGTGCCAGCAGTGAAGCCGGACAGGGGGCGGTTCAGCCCCAGCATTTT	CASSEAGQGAVQPQHF
TRBV30	TRBJ1-5	-	-	TGTGCCTGGAGTCTTGGCAATCAGCCCCAGCATTTT	CAWSLGNQPQHF
TRBV18	TRBJ1-5	-	-	TGTGCCAGCTCACCAGCAGGAGATCAGCCCCAGCATTTT	CASSPAGDQPQHF
TRBV4-1	TRBJ1-2	-	-	TGCGCCAGCAGCCAAGATACAGGGAACTATGGCTACACCTTC	CASSQDTGNYGYTF
TRBV15	TRBJ1-1	-	-	TGTGCCACCAGCAGAGAAGGTGCGAGGGAAGCTTTCTTT	CATSREGAREAFF
TRBV4-1	TRBJ2-1	-	-	TGCGCCAGCAGCCAAGGACGGGAGAACTCCTACAATGAGCAGTTCTTC	CASSQGRENSYNEQFF
TRBV30	TRBJ2-1	-	-	TGTGCCTGGAGTGTGTTAAGCTACAATGAGCAGTTCTTC	CAWSVLSYNEQFF
TRBV11-2	TRBJ1-1	-	-	TGTGCCAGCAGCCCTAGGGGGACTGAAGCTTTCTTT	CASSPRGTEAFF
TRBV11-3	TRBJ2-3	-	-	TGTGCCAGCAGCTTAATCGCCTCAGATACGCAGTATTTT	CASSLIASDTQYF
TRBV6-1	TRBJ2-2	-	-	TGTGCCAGCAGTGAAGTCCCCGCAGGAGGGGCGAACACCGGGGAGCTGTTTTTT	CASSEVPAGGANTGELFF
TRBV5-6	TRBJ2-7	once	-	TGTGCCAGCAGCTCACCCCACAGGGCCCTCGGGGAGCAGTACTTC	CASSSPHRALGEQYF
TRBV10-2	TRBJ1-2	-	-	TGCGCCAGCAGTGAGAGAGGCAGCACTAACTATGGCTACACCTTC	CASSERGSTNYGYTF
TRBV29-1	TRBJ2-3	-	TRBD1	TGCAGCGTTGAAACACACGGGGACAGGGGAACGCAGTATTTT	CSVETHGDRGTQYF
TRBV27	TRBJ2-1	-	-	TGTGCCAGCAGTACCAAGGCGAGCCCCTACAATGAGCAGTTCTTC	CASSTKASPYNEQFF
TRBV7-9	TRBJ2-5	-	TRBD2	TGTGCCAGCAGCGTAGCGGGAGGGATCGAGACCCAGTACTTC	CASSVAGGIETQYF
TRBV7-2	TRBJ1-1	-	-	TGTGCCAGCAGATTGACCGGGATGGGAACGGGTGAAGCTTTCTTT	CASRLTGMGTGEAFF
TRBV5-4	TRBJ2-7	-	TRBD2	TGTGCCAGCAGCTTGGAACCGACTAGCGTAGCCTACGAGCAGTACTTC	CASSLEPTSVAYEQYF
TRBV9	TRBJ1-2	-	-	TGTGCCAGCAGCGTATACAGGGACTATGGCTACACCTTC	CASSVYRDYGYTF
TRBV4-1	TRBJ1-4	once	-	TGCGCCAGCAGCCAGACACTAGCAACTAATGAAAAACTGTTTTTT	CASSQTLATNEKLFF
TRBV9	TRBJ1-4	-	-	TGTGCCAGCAGCCTCGGGAGTTCGGGGGTCGCAACTAATGAAAAACTGTTTTTT	CASSLGSSGVATNEKLFF
TRBV5-6	TRBJ2-5	once	-	TGTGCCAGCAGCTTTTTCTCAGGGGGGCAAGAGACCCAGTACTTC	CASSFFSGGQETQYF
TRBV11-3	TRBJ2-2	-	-	TGTGCCAGCAGCTTCGCCACAGGGAAAATTGCGAACACCGGGGAGCTGTTTTTT	CASSFATGKIANTGELFF
TRBV5-1	TRBJ1-1	-	-	TGCGCCAGCACGACGGGTAAGACTCCGGGGAAGAACACTGAAGCTTTCTTT	CASTTGKTPGKNTEAFF
TRBV2	TRBJ1-3	-	-	TGTGCCAGCAGTGCTGGACAGTTACTACTAAGCTCTGGAAACACCATATATTTT	CASSAGQLLLSSGNTIYF
TRBV19	TRBJ2-7	once	TRBD2	TGTGCCAGTAGTGACAGCGAGGGACTAGGGCAGTACTTC	CASSDSEGLGQYF
TRBV19	TRBJ2-1	-	-	TGTGCCAGTAGTTTACCGGGAAGCTCCTACAATGAGCAGTTCTTC	CASSLPGSSYNEQFF
TRBV6-1	TRBJ2-3	few	-	TGTGCCAGCAGTGCGACAAGGGCCGATGCGGATACGCAGTATTTT	CASSATRADADTQYF
TRBV6-1	TRBJ2-3	-	-	TGTGCCACTACGCTCGGCACAGATACGCAGTATTTT	CATTLGTDTQYF
TRBV5-8	TRBJ2-5	-	-	TGTGCCAGCAGCTTGGCAGGACTTAAGCAAGAGACCCAGTACTTC	CASSLAGLKQETQYF
TRBV15	TRBJ2-2	-	-	TGTGCCACCAGCACCCACCGCTTGGTCTCGAACACCGGGGAGCTGTTTTTT	CATSTHRLVSNTGELFF
TRBV5-7	TRBJ1-5	-	-	TGTGCCAGCAGCTTTTTAAGGGGTCAGCCCCAGCATTTT	CASSFLRGQPQHF
TRBV30	TRBJ1-1	-	-	TGTGCCTGGAGTGTACAGCTGAACACTGAAGCTTTCTTT	CAWSVQLNTEAFF
TRBV2	TRBJ1-4	-	TRBD1	TGTGCCAGCAGGGAAACCGGGACAGGGGATGAAAAACTGTTTTTT	CASRETGTGDEKLFF